A single sample is the source of the 11 T cell receptor beta chains below, sequenced in a study of blood T cell repertoires in COVID-19. The table came from immunoSEQ multiplex PCR; TCRdb's copy has only in-frame clones and leaves some out. The table shows around 200,000 clones, with 75% to 90% occurring only once. The sample was peripheral blood. Receptor source: a human donor in a cohort sampled during active COVID-19.

V is TRBV3-1 (or the pseudogene TRBV3-2) and J is TRBJ2-1, with 10 bases aligning to TRBD2. V was pared by 0 bases and J by 7 bases, with 12 bases of the junction left unmatched. Germline-derived CDR1 and CDR2 are LGHDT and YNNKEL (reference sequence). CDR3 size: 18 residues. CDR3 sequence reads: CASSQDSSLAGVMNEQFF. The CDR3 DNA reads TGTGCCAGCAGCCAAGACTCCTCCCTAGCGGGAGTAATGAATGAGCAGTTCTTC.

The chain uses TRBV6-2 or TRBV6-3 and TRBJ2-7, with TRBD1 matching over 9 bases. Trimming at V came to 4 bases and at J to 3 bases, leaving 4 bases not matched to a gene. Germline CDR1 reads MNHEY; CDR2 reads SVGEGT. The length of the CDR3 is 14 residues. CDR3 sequence: CASSWGQGYYEQYF. CDR3 nucleotides: TGTGCCAGCAGTTGGGGACAGGGCTACTACGAGCAGTACTTC.

The chain combines TRBV5-5 with TRBJ1-2, with D hard to call. Germline V lookup: CDR1 SGHKS, CDR2 YYEKEE (reference sequence). V shed 4 bases and J shed 9 bases, with 22 bases lying between them. CDR3 length: 15 residues. The CDR3, as DNA: TGTGCCAGCAGCCCGGGAGACTCCAAAGTTGTTAGCTACACCTTC. It yields the protein CASSPGDSKVVSYTF.

The V gene is TRBV30, the J gene TRBJ1-1; possibly TRBD1 for D (5 bases). Germline lookup yields CDR1 GTSNPN and CDR2 SVGIG (reference sequence). V was cut by 3 bases and J by 4 bases, with 15 bases left in between. The CDR3 totals 14 residues. Written as DNA, the CDR3 is TGTGCCTGGAGGCCAATGGGGGGGAGCACTGAAGCTTTCTTT. Amino acid sequence: CAWRPMGGSTEAFF.

The chain uses TRBV28 and TRBJ1-2; D ambiguous. Trimming removed 5 bases at V and 5 bases at J, with 6 bases between. Germline V gene data show CDR1 as MDHEN and CDR2 as SYDVKM. The CDR3 consists of 11 residues. In DNA form, the CDR3 reads TGTGCCAGCAGTACATCATATGGCTACACCTTC. This codes for CASSTSYGYTF.

This chain joins TRBV28 and TRBJ1-2; D ambiguous. In germline, CDR1 is MDHEN, CDR2 SYDVKM. Trimming cost V 1 base and J 2 bases, with 8 bases left between them. This CDR3 has 14 amino acids. The CDR3 loop reads CASSLLDKNYGYTF. The CDR3 bases are TGTGCCAGCAGTTTATTAGACAAGAACTATGGCTACACCTTC.

This chain joins TRBV5-1 and TRBJ2-7, with 8 bases fitting TRBD1. The CDR3 has 14 amino acids. Germline values: CDR1 SGHRS, CDR2 YFSETQ. The junction had 5 bases not matched to a gene; V was cut back by 1 base and J by 5 bases. CDR3 nucleotides: TGCGCCAGCAGCTTGCAACAGGGGGTCAACGAGCAGTACTTC. This gives the protein CASSLQQGVNEQYF.

This chain connects TRBV27 to TRBJ2-7; 7 bases align to TRBD1. CDR1 and CDR2 (germline): MNHEY, SMNVEV (reference sequence). The CDR3 length is 14 residues. Unmatched junction bases numbered 9, after V lost 6 bases and J lost 4 bases. CDR3 DNA: TGTGCCAGCAGCCGGACAGGATTTTTATACGAGCAGTACTTC. This gives the protein CASSRTGFLYEQYF.

The chain couples TRBV7-9 to TRBJ1-6; D unresolved. The CDR3 totals 13 residues. Germline lookup yields CDR1 SEHNR and CDR2 FQNEAQ (reference sequence). The V end was cut by 4 bases, the J end by 6 bases, with 7 bases between. The CDR3 is CASSSPLNSPLHF. DNA of the CDR3: TGTGCCAGCAGCTCTCCTCTTAATTCACCCCTCCACTTT.

This clone appeared a few times. The chain recombines TRBV3-1 (or the pseudogene TRBV3-2) with TRBJ1-1; 10 positions agree with TRBD1. The V segment lost 5 bases and the J segment 6 bases; nucleotides outside the gene matches: 3. CDR1 and CDR2 (germline): LGHDT, YNNKEL (reference sequence). CDR3 size: 13 residues. CDR3 residues: CASSGQGGAEAFF. In nucleotides, the CDR3 is TGTGCCAGCAGCGGACAGGGGGGTGCTGAAGCTTTCTTT.

The chain carries TRBV4-3 and TRBJ2-1; 9 bases map to TRBD2. V lost 8 bases and J lost 6; bases outside the gene matches: 17. Germline values: CDR1 LGHNA, CDR2 YSLEER. The CDR3 is made up of 17 amino acids. The CDR3: CASPIRRSGRPPNEQFF. DNA of the CDR3: TGCGCCAGCCCAATTCGAAGGAGCGGGAGGCCTCCCAATGAGCAGTTCTTC.